These 5 T cell receptor beta chains were all obtained from the same sample, sequenced in a study of T-cell reconstitution after alpha-beta-depleted transplantation in children. A library of TCRbeta sequences, prepared with unique molecular identifiers, was generated. TCRdb re-derived calls from the PCR reads in MiXCR, one entry per CDR3 protein. The data show 200,000 to 250,000 distinct CDR3 sequences, roughly 8.3% seen once. The material sequenced was PBMCs, mostly from graft donor cells, taken 360 days after TCRalphabeta/CD19-depleted stem cell transplant. The source is a male patient between 2 and 9 years old who had a stem cell transplant for acute myeloid leukemia, so the T cells may come from the graft donor.

In this sample, this clonotype turned up a few times. The chain links TRBV28 to TRBJ2-2; possibly TRBD1 or TRBD2 for D (6 bases each). Germline CDR1 reads MDHEN; CDR2 reads SYDVKM. The CDR3 consists of 16 residues. Trimming removed 6 bases at V and 4 bases at J, with 18 bases between. CDR3 protein: CASSPVGGRVTGELFF. CDR3 DNA sequence: TGTGCCAGCAGCCCCGTTGGGGGGCGAGTCACCGGGGAGCTGTTTTTT.

This clonotype was observed many times. The CDR3 region is CASKLWGSRETQYF. The CDR3 DNA reads TGTGCCAGCAAGTTGTGGGGTTCGAGGGAGACCCAGTACTTC. This chain links TRBV2 with TRBJ2-5; D is uncertain. Trimming cost V 7 bases and J 5 bases, with 17 bases left between them. Germline assignment: CDR1 SNHLY and CDR2 FYNNEI. CDR3 length: 14 residues.

The table lists this clonotype with many counts. V gene TRBV18 combines with J gene TRBJ2-7, with 7 bases aligning to TRBD2. The CDR3 loop spans 14 amino acids. V was pared by 3 bases and J by 2 bases, with 4 bases of the junction left unmatched. Looked up from germline, CDR1 is KGHSH and CDR2 is LQKENI. For the CDR3, the DNA is TGTGCCAGCTCACCGACGACTAGCCCCTACGAGCAGTACTTC. This translates into CASSPTTSPYEQYF.

The chain has TRBV28 and TRBJ2-7, with 8 bases that match TRBD2. The CDR3 runs 16 residues. Germline V gene data show CDR1 as MDHEN and CDR2 as SYDVKM. With V trimmed by 1 base and J by 7 bases, 12 bases remained unmatched. CDR3 residues: CASSLYLAGGPGEQYF. The DNA for the CDR3 is TGTGCCAGCAGTTTATATCTAGCGGGTGGCCCAGGGGAGCAGTACTTC.

This clonotype occurred many times. This chain connects TRBV4-2 to TRBJ2-7; TRBD2 aligns across 9 bases. J lost 5 bases, V lost 2 bases, and 7 bases had no gene match. In germline, CDR1 is LGHNA, CDR2 YNFKEQ. The CDR3 spans 15 residues. The CDR3, as DNA: TGTGCCAGCAGCCAATCGGAGTTAGCGGGAGACGAGCAGTACTTC. Residues: CASSQSELAGDEQYF.